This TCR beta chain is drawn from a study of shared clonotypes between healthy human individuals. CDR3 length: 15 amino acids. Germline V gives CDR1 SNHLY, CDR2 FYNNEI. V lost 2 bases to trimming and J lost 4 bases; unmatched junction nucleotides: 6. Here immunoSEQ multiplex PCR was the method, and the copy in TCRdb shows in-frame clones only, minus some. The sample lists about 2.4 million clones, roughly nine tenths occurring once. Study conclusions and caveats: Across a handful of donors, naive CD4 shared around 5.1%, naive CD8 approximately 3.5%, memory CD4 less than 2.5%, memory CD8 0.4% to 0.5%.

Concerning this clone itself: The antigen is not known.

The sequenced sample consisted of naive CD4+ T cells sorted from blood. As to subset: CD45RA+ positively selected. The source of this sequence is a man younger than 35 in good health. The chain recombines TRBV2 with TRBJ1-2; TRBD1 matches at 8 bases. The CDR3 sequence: CASSETQGAAYGYTF. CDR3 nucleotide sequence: TGTGCCAGCAGTGAAACCCAGGGGGCGGCCTATGGCTACACCTTC.